Below are 9 T cell receptor beta chains sequenced from a single sample in a study of Graves' ophthalmopathy and Graves' hyperthyroidism. RNA served as the template for amplifying TCR beta CDR3 regions. Amplification began with first-round RT-PCR using HTBI primers, then second-round multiplex PCR was performed. A single record per CDR3 protein comes from TCRdb applying MiXCR to the multiplex PCR reads. The table includes approximately 1.2 million distinct CDR3 sequences, about two fifths detected once. The sample taken for sequencing was peripheral blood or thyroid tissue (not recorded which). The receptor source for this set is an adult man with Graves' hyperthyroidism.

The table lists this clonotype with many counts. The V call is TRBV20-1, the J call TRBJ1-5; D is perhaps TRBD1 (6 bases). Germline V gene lookup returns CDR1 DFQATT and CDR2 SNEGSKA (reference sequence). CDR3 length: 13 amino acids. V was shortened by 3 bases and J by 4 bases, with 10 bases between the two germline ends. The CDR3, as DNA: TGCAGTGCTAGGGGGGACACAAATCAGCCCCAGCATTTT. Translated: CSARGDTNQPQHF.

This clonotype was detected many times. This rearrangement joins TRBV7-2 to TRBJ1-6; D is ambiguous. This CDR3 has 13 residues. Germline assignment: CDR1 SGHTA and CDR2 FQGNSA. Trimming took 2 bases from V and 7 from J, leaving 6 bases between them. The CDR3 reads CASSLYLNSPLHF. CDR3 in DNA: TGTGCCAGCAGCTTATACCTCAATTCACCCCTCCACTTT. The variable domain in full, completed from reference TRBV7-2 and TRBJ1-6, reads GAGVSQSPSNKVTEKGKDVELRCDPISGHTALYWYRQSLGQGLEFLIYFQGNSAPDKSGLPSDRFSAERTGGSVSTLTIQRTQQEDSAVYLCASSLYLNSPLHFGNGTRLTVT.

V is TRBV11-3 and J is TRBJ1-1; 8 nucleotides line up with TRBD1. From germline, CDR1 is SGHNT and CDR2 YENEEA. The CDR3 covers 13 residues. After removal of 9 bases from V and 4 bases from J, the junction contained 7 bases not matched to a gene. CDR3 residues: CARVTGGGTEAFF. DNA of the CDR3: TGTGCCAGGGTAACAGGGGGAGGCACTGAAGCTTTCTTT. The whole variable domain, filled in from reference TRBV11-3 and TRBJ1-1, reads EAGVVQSPRYKIIEKKQPVAFWCNPISGHNTLYWYLQNLGQGPELLIRYENEEAVDDSQLPKDRFSAERLKGVDSTLKIQPAELGDSAVYLCARVTGGGTEAFFGQGTRLTVV.

A remark on this clonotype: This could be a read error, since a much larger clone is one nucleotide away. This chain uses TRBV20-1 with TRBJ2-7, with D perhaps matching TRBD2 (5 bases). CDR1 is DFQATT, CDR2 SNEGSKA, per germline (reference sequence). This CDR3 is built from 12 residues. CDR3 DNA: TGCGGTGCTCAGCGGTCTTCCTACGAGCAGTACTTC. Encoded protein: CGAQRSSYEQYF.

This clonotype has only a few counts. The rearrangement joins TRBV29-1 to TRBJ2-5; D remains unclear. The V gene lost 4 bases and the J gene lost 2 bases, with 8 bases spanning the gap. This CDR3 has 12 amino acids. Germline CDR1 is SQVTM and CDR2 is ANQGSEA. For the CDR3, the DNA is TGCAGCGTTGTCCCGGATCAAGAGACCCAGTACTTC. Translating it yields CSVVPDQETQYF.

The chain couples TRBV5-1 to TRBJ1-4; 7 nucleotides line up with TRBD1. The CDR3 consists of 16 residues. Germline values: CDR1 SGHRS, CDR2 YFSETQ. V gave up 4 bases and J gave up 0 bases; unmatched junction bases: 6. The CDR3, as DNA: TGCGCCAGCAGCCACGGACAGGTGGCAACTAATGAAAAACTGTTTTTT. Translating gives CASSHGQVATNEKLFF.

This clonotype was counted at least ten times. The rearrangement uses TRBV20-1 and TRBJ1-1, with TRBD1 as a possible D gene (5 bases). Trimming cost V 8 bases and J 4 bases, with 17 bases left between them. The CDR3 has 13 residues. Germline V gives CDR1 DFQATT, CDR2 SNEGSKA (reference sequence). The DNA of the CDR3 is TGCAGTACAGGAAACCCCCTCTTCACTGAAGCTTTCTTT. As protein: CSTGNPLFTEAFF.

The sample holds many counts of this clonotype. The rearrangement uses TRBV20-1 and TRBJ1-2; TRBD1 matches at 7 bases. The CDR3 covers 14 residues. CDR1 is DFQATT and CDR2 is SNEGSKA in the germline V gene (reference sequence). The ends lost 4 bases at V and 4 bases at J; junction bases unmatched: 9. CDR3 residues: CSAKGQVSSYGYTF. The CDR3 nucleotides are TGCAGTGCTAAAGGACAGGTTTCCAGCTATGGCTACACCTTC.

This clonotype occurred many times. J is TRBJ2-5 and V is TRBV7-3, with TRBD1 matching 12 bases. Germline trimming cut 1 base from V and 0 bases from J; bases unmatched to any gene: 12. The CDR3 contains 20 residues. Germline V gives CDR1 SGHTA, CDR2 FQGTGA. In DNA, the CDR3 is TGTGCCAGCAGCTTAATGCCGGGACAGGGGGCATGGGGGGACCAAGAGACCCAGTACTTC. Translation: CASSLMPGQGAWGDQETQYF. The whole variable domain, filled in from reference TRBV7-3 and TRBJ2-5, reads GAGVSQTPSNKVTEKGKYVELRCDPISGHTALYWYRQSLGQGPEFLIYFQGTGAADDSGLPNDRFFAVRPEGSVSTLKIQRTERGDSAVYLCASSLMPGQGAWGDQETQYFGPGTRLLVL.